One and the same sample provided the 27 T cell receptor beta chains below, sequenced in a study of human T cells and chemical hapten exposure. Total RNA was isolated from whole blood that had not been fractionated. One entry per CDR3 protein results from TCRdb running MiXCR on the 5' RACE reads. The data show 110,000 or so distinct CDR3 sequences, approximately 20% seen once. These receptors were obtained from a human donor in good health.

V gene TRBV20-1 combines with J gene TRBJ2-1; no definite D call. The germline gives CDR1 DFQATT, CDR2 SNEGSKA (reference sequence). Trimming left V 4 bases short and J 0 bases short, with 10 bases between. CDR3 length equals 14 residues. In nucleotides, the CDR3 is TGCAGTGCTACCCTCCTCCGCTCCTACAATGAGCAGTTCTTC. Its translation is CSATLLRSYNEQFF.

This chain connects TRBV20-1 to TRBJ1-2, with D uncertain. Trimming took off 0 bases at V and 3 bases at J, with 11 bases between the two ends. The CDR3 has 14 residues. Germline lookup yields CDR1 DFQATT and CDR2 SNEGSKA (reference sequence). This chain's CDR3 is CSARDFRNHYGYTF. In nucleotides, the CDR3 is TGCAGTGCTAGAGATTTCCGGAACCACTATGGCTACACCTTC.

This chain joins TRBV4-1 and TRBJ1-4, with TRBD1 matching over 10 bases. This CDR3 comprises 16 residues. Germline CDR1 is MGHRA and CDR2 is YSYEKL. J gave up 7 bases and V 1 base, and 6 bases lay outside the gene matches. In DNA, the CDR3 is TGCGCCAGCAGCCAAGTGCCGACAGGGGGCGGTGAAAAACTGTTTTTT. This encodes CASSQVPTGGGEKLFF.

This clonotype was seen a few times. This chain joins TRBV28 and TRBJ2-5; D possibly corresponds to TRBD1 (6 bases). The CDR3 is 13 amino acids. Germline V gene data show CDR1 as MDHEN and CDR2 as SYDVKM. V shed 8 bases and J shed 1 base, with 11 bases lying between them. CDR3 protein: CASDDRFQETQYF. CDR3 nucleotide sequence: TGTGCCAGCGACGACAGGTTCCAAGAGACCCAGTACTTC.

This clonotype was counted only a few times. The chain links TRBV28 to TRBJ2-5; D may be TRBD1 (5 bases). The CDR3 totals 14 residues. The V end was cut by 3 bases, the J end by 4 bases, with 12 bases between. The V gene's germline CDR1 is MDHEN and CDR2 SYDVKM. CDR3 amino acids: CASSFDPRGETQYF. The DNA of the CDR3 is TGTGCCAGCAGTTTCGACCCAAGGGGAGAGACCCAGTACTTC.

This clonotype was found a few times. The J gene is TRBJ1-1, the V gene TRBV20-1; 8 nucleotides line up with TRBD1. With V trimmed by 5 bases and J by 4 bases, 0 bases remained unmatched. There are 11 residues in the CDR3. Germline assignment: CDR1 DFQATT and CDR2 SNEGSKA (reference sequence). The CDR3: CSAGQGTEAFF. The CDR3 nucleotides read TGCAGTGCTGGACAGGGCACTGAAGCTTTCTTT.

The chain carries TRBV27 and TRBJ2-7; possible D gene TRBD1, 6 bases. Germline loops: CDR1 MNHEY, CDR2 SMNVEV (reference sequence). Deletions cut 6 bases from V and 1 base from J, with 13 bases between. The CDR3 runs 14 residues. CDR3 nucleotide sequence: TGTGCCAGCAGGGACAACAGGGCTTCCTACGAGCAGTACTTC. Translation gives CASRDNRASYEQYF.

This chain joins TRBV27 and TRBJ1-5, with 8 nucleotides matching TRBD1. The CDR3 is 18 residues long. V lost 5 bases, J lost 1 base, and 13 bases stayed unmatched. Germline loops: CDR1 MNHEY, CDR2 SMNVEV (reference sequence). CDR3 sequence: CASSPGRTGTWSNQPQHF. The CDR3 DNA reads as TGTGCCAGCAGTCCAGGCCGGACAGGGACTTGGAGCAATCAGCCCCAGCATTTT.

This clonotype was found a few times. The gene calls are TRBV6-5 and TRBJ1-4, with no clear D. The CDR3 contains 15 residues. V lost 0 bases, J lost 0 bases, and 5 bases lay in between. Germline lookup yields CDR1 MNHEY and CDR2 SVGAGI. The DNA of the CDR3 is TGTGCCAGCAGTTACTCGATAGCAACTAATGAAAAACTGTTTTTT. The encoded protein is CASSYSIATNEKLFF.

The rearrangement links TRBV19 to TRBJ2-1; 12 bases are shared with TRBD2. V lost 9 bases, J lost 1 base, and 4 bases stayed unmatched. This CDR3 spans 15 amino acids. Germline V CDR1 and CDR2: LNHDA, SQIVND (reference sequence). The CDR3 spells CASKTSGSSYNEQFF. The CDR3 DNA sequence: TGTGCCAGCAAGACTAGCGGGAGTTCCTACAATGAGCAGTTCTTC.

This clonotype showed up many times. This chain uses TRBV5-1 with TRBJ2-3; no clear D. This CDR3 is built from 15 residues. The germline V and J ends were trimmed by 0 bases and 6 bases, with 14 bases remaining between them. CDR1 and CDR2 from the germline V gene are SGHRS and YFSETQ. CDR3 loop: CASSLGWGSVDTQYF. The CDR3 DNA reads TGCGCCAGCAGCTTGGGCTGGGGAAGTGTGGATACGCAGTATTTT.

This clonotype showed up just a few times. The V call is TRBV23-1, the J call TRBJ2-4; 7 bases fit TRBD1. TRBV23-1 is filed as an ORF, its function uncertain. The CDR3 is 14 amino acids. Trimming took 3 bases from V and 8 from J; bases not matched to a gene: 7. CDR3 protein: CASSQGQWFYIQYF. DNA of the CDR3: TGCGCCAGCAGTCAGGGACAGTGGTTTTACATTCAGTACTTC.

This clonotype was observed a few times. The CDR3 is CASSLIWGKNTEAFF. CDR3 nucleotides: TGTGCCAGCAGCTTAATCTGGGGGAAGAACACTGAAGCTTTCTTT. The chain recombines TRBV7-3 with TRBJ1-1; the D gene is possibly TRBD1 (5 bases). Germline CDR1 and CDR2: SGHTA and FQGTGA. The CDR3 loop spans 15 amino acids. Deletions cut 1 base from V and 1 base from J, with 10 bases between.

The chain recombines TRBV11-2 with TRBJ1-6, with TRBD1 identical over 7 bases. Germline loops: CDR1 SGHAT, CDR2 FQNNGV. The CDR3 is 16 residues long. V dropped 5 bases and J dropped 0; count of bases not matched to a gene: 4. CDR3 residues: CASSLTGVSYNSPLHF. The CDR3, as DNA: TGTGCCAGCAGCCTCACAGGGGTCTCCTATAATTCACCCCTCCACTTT.

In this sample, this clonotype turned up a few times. The CDR3: CASSDSGRRETDTQYF. The CDR3 region has the DNA TGTGCCAGCAGTGACTCTGGCAGGCGGGAAACAGATACGCAGTATTTT. The chain links TRBV6-4 to TRBJ2-3, with D perhaps matching TRBD2 (6 bases). CDR3 size: 16 residues. Germline V CDR1 and CDR2: MRHNA, SNTAGT. With 0 bases removed from V and 3 bases from J, the gap between germline ends came to 13 bases.

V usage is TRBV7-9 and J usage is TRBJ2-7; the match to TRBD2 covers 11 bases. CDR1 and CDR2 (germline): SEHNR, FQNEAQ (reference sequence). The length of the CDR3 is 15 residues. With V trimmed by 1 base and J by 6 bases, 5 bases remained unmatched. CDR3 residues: CASSLELAGGFEQYF. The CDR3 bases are TGTGCCAGCAGCTTAGAGCTAGCGGGAGGATTCGAGCAGTACTTC.

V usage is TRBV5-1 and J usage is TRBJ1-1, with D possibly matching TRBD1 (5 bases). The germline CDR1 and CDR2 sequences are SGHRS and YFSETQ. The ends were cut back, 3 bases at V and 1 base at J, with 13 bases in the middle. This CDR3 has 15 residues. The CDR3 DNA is TGCGCCAGCAGCTCCGGGGGGAAGGAGAACACTGAAGCTTTCTTT. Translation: CASSSGGKENTEAFF.

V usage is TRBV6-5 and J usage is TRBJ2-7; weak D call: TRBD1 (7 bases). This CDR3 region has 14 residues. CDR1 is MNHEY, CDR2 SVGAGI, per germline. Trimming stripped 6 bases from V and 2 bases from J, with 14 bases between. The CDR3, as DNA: TGTGCCAGCAGCAGGGGGGACAGAGCCTACGAGCAGTACTTC. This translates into CASSRGDRAYEQYF.

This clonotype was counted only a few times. In DNA, the CDR3 is TGTGCCAGCAGCGCTCCGGGGGGGGTGTACAATGAGCAGTTCTTC. It translates to CASSAPGGVYNEQFF. The chain links TRBV7-9 to TRBJ2-1; the match to TRBD2 covers 8 bases. The CDR3 is 15 residues long. Germline lookup yields CDR1 SEHNR and CDR2 FQNEAQ (reference sequence). The junction had 7 bases not matched to a gene; V was cut back by 5 bases and J by 4 bases.

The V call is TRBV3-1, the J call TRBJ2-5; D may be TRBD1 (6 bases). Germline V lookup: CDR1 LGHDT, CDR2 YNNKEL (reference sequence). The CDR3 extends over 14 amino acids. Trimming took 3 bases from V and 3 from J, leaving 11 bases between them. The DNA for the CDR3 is TGTGCCAGCAGCCACCCCAAGGGGGAAGAGACCCAGTACTTC. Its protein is CASSHPKGEETQYF.

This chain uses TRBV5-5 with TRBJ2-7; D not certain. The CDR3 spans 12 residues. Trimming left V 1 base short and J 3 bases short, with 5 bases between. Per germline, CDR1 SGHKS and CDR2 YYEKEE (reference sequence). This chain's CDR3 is CASSLSFYEQYF. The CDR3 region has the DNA TGTGCCAGCAGCTTGTCTTTCTACGAGCAGTACTTC.

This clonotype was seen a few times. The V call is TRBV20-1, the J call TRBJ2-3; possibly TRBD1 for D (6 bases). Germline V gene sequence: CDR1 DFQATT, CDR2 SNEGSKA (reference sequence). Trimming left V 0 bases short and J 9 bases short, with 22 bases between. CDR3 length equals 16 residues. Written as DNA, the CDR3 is TGCAGTGCTAGAGATCTAGCCAGGGGAGTGTACGGGACGCAGTATTTT. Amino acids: CSARDLARGVYGTQYF.

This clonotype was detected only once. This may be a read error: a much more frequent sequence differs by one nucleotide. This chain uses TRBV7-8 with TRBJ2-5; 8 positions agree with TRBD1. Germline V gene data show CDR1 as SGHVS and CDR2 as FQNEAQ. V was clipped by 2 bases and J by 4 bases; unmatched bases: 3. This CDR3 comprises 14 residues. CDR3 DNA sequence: TGTGCCAGCAGCTTAACAGGGGGAGGAGAGACCCAGTACTTC. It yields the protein CASSLTGGGETQYF.

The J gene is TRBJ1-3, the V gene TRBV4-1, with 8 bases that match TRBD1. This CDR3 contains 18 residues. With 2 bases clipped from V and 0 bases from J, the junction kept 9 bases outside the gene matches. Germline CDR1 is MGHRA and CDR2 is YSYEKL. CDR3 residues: CASSQRYAGGTSGNTIYF. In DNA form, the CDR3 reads TGCGCCAGCAGCCAACGTTACGCAGGGGGCACCTCTGGAAACACCATATATTTT.

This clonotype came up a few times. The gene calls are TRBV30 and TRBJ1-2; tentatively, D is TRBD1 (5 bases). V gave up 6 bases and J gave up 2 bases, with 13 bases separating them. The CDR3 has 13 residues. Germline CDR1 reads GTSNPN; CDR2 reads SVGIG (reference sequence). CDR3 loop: CACPMGGNYGYTF. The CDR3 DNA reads TGTGCCTGCCCCATGGGGGGAAACTATGGCTACACCTTC.

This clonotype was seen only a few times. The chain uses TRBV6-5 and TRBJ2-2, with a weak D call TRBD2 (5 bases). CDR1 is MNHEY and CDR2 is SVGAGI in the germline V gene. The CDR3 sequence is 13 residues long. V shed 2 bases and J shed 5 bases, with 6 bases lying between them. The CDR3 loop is CASSYEGTGELFF. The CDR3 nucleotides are TGTGCCAGCAGTTACGAGGGAACCGGGGAGCTGTTTTTT.

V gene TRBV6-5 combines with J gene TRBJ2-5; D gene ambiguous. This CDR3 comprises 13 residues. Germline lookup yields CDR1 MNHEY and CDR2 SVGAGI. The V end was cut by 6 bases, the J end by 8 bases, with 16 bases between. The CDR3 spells CASRLLGDGTQYF. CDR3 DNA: TGTGCCAGCAGGCTACTGGGTGACGGAACCCAGTACTTC.